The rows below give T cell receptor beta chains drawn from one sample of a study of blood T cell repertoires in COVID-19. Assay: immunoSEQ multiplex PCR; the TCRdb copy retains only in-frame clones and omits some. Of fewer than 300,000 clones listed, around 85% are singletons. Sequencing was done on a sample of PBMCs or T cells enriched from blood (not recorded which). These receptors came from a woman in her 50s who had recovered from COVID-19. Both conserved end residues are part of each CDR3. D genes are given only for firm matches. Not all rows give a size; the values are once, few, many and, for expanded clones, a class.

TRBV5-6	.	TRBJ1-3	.	CASSLKQGLRGNTIYF	TGTGCCAGCAGCTTGAAGCAGGGACTAAGGGGAAACACCATATATTTT
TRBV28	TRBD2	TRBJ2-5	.	CASRRGLAGGQETQYF	TGTGCCAGCAGGAGGGGACTAGCGGGGGGACAAGAGACCCAGTACTTC
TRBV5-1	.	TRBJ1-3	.	CASSPGDGNTIYF	TGCGCCAGCAGCCCAGGGGACGGAAACACCATATATTTT
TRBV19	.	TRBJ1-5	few	CASSISGSGPLPQHF	TGTGCCAGTAGTATATCGGGGTCTGGGCCCTTGCCCCAGCATTTT
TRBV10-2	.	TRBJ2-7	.	CATGQGTYEQYF	TGCGCCACCGGACAAGGAACCTACGAGCAGTACTTC
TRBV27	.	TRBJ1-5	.	CASSLSSGEGNQPQHF	TGTGCCAGCAGTTTATCTTCCGGGGAAGGTAATCAGCCCCAGCATTTT
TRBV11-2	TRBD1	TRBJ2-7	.	CASSLSGQGFYEQYF	TGTGCCAGCAGCTTATCGGGACAGGGGTTCTACGAGCAGTACTTC
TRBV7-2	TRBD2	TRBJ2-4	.	CASSFTSGRAKNIQYF	TGTGCCAGCAGTTTTACTAGCGGGAGAGCCAAAAACATTCAGTACTTC
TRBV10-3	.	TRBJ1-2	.	CAISEMADGYTF	TGTGCCATCAGTGAGATGGCCGATGGCTACACCTTC
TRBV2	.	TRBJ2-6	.	CASSEYEADLSGANVLTF	TGTGCCAGCAGTGAATACGAGGCGGATCTCTCTGGGGCCAACGTCCTGACTTTC
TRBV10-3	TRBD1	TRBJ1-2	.	CAISESTGGYGYTF	TGTGCCATCAGTGAGTCGACAGGGGGCTATGGCTACACCTTC
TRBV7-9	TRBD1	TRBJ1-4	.	CASTLSRGRDEKLFF	TGTGCCAGCACCCTAAGCAGGGGGCGCGATGAAAAACTGTTTTTT
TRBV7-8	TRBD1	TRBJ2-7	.	CASSPKTGGRYEQYF	TGTGCCAGCAGCCCCAAGACAGGGGGCAGGTACGAGCAGTACTTC
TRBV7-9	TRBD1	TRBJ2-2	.	CASSPRDREDTGELFF	TGTGCCAGCAGCCCCCGGGACAGGGAAGACACCGGGGAGCTGTTTTTT
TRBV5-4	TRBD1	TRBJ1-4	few	CASSSPGQGEKLFF	TGTGCCAGCAGCTCCCCGGGACAGGGTGAAAAACTGTTTTTT
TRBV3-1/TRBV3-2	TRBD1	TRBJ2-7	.	CASSPSGQHTYEQYF	TGTGCCAGCAGCCCGTCGGGACAGCATACCTACGAGCAGTACTTC
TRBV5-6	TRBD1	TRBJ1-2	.	CASSLVDRDYGYTF	TGTGCCAGCAGCTTGGTAGACAGGGACTATGGCTACACCTTC
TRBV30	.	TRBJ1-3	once	CAWSVFEGPGNTIYF	TGTGCCTGGAGTGTATTCGAGGGTCCCGGAAACACCATATATTTT
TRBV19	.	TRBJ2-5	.	CASSTTGHQETQYF	TGTGCCAGTAGTACCACTGGGCACCAAGAGACCCAGTACTTC
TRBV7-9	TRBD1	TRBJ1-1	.	CASSLATGVATEAFF	TGTGCCAGCAGCTTAGCAACAGGGGTGGCCACTGAAGCTTTCTTT
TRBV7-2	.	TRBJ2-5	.	CASSLGPGVGETQYF	TGTGCCAGCAGCTTAGGGCCGGGAGTCGGAGAGACCCAGTACTTC
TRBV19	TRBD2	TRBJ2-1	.	CASSIETSMQFF	TGTGCCAGTAGTATAGAGACTAGCATGCAGTTCTTC
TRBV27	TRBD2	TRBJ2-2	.	CASSRAGGNTGELFF	TGTGCCAGCAGCCGAGCGGGGGGCAACACCGGGGAGCTGTTTTTT
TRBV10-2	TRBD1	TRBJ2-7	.	CASSDPGQGPQFSYEQYF	TGCGCCAGCAGCGATCCGGGACAGGGGCCCCAGTTCTCCTACGAGCAGTACTTC
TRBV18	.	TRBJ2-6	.	CASSTRAPSGANVLTF	TGTGCCAGCTCGACCAGGGCCCCCTCTGGGGCCAACGTCCTGACTTTC
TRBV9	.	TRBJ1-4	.	CASSVGGAGANEKLFF	TGTGCCAGCAGCGTAGGGGGAGCAGGCGCTAATGAAAAACTGTTTTTT
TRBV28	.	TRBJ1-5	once	CASSLWDYSNQPQHF	TGTGCCAGCAGTTTATGGGACTATAGCAATCAGCCCCAGCATTTT
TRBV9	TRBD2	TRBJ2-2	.	CASSVTSGGNTGELFF	TGTGCCAGCAGCGTTACTAGCGGGGGGAACACCGGGGAGCTGTTTTTT
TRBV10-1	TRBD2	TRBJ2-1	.	CASSMTSGRSNEQFF	TGCGCCAGTTCAATGACTAGCGGGAGAAGCAATGAGCAGTTCTTC
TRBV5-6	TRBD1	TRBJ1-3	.	CASSATTGGSGNTIYF	TGTGCCAGCAGCGCGACGACAGGGGGCTCTGGAAACACCATATATTTT
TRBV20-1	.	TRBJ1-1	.	CSASLSQVIMNTEAFF	TGCAGTGCTAGTCTCTCTCAGGTGATAATGAACACTGAAGCTTTCTTT
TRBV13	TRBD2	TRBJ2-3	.	CASSLSGRETDTQYF	TGTGCCAGCAGCTTAAGCGGGAGGGAGACAGATACGCAGTATTTT
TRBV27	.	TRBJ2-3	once	CASSLFGTDTQYF	TGTGCCAGCAGTTTATTCGGCACAGATACGCAGTATTTT
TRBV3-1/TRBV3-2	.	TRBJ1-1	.	CASSPSVNTEAFF	TGTGCCAGCAGCCCGTCAGTCAACACTGAAGCTTTCTTT
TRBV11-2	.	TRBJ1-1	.	CASSLGPGGNTEAFF	TGTGCCAGCAGCTTAGGGCCGGGAGGGAACACTGAAGCTTTCTTT
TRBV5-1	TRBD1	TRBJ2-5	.	CASRLTGGVETQYF	TGCGCCAGCAGGTTGACAGGGGGCGTGGAGACCCAGTACTTC
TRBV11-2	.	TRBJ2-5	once	CASSAGLFMETQYF	TGTGCCAGCAGCGCAGGCCTTTTTATGGAGACCCAGTACTTC
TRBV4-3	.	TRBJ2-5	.	CASSQDLRETQYF	TGCGCCAGCAGCCAAGATCTGCGAGAGACCCAGTACTTC
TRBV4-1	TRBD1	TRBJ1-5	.	CASSGTGDSNQPQHF	TGCGCCAGCAGTGGGACAGGCGATTCCAATCAGCCCCAGCATTTT
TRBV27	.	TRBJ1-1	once	CASSRDPQPVMNTEAFF	TGTGCCAGCAGCCGCGACCCACAGCCGGTTATGAACACTGAAGCTTTCTTT
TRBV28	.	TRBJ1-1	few	CASSLGAVAEAFF	TGTGCCAGCAGTTTAGGGGCGGTGGCTGAAGCTTTCTTT
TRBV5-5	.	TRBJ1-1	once	CASSTVPENTEAFF	TGTGCCAGCAGCACGGTCCCTGAGAACACTGAAGCTTTCTTT
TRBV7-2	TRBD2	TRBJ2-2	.	CASSLDSGINTGELFF	TGTGCCAGCAGCTTAGACAGCGGGATAAACACCGGGGAGCTGTTTTTT
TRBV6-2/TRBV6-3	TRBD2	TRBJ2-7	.	CASSDQRGLSYEQYF	TGTGCCAGCAGTGACCAGCGGGGCCTCTCCTACGAGCAGTACTTC
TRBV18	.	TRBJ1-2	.	CASSPRRTEAIDYTF	TGTGCCAGCTCACCCAGAAGGACAGAGGCAATCGACTACACCTTC
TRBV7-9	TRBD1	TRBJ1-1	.	CASILQGAAEAFF	TGTGCCAGCATCCTTCAGGGGGCTGCTGAAGCTTTCTTT
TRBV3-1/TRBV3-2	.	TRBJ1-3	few	CASSQGGGNTIYF	TGTGCCAGCAGCCAGGGCGGGGGAAACACCATATATTTT
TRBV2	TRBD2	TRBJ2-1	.	CASSDKASGRAGEQFF	TGTGCCAGCAGTGATAAGGCTAGCGGGAGGGCCGGGGAGCAGTTCTTC
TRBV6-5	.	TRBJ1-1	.	CASSMRQGTEAFF	TGTGCCAGCAGTATGAGGCAGGGGACTGAAGCTTTCTTT
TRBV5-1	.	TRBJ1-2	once	CASSPGGGGYYGYTF	TGCGCCAGCAGCCCCGGCGGGGGGGGCTACTATGGCTACACCTTC
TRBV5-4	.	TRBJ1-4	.	CASSLGGGRLGEKLFF	TGTGCCAGCAGCTTGGGAGGGGGACGATTAGGCGAAAAACTGTTTTTT
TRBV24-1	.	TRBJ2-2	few	CATSDPTGLGTGELFF	TGTGCCACCAGTGACCCAACAGGGCTTGGCACCGGGGAGCTGTTTTTT